This paragraph covers one T cell receptor beta chain sequence. Its antigen is unknown. The time point: blood 4 weeks post-SBRT, at nephrectomy. Noted treatment: 15 Gy SBRT to primary tumor, nephrectomy 4 weeks later. Nephrectomy followed 15 Gy stereotactic body radiation by 4 weeks. The tumor was a clear cell renal cell carcinoma. The source of the sample is a study of radiation and T cells in renal cell carcinoma. Study-wide points: From baseline, blood top tumor clonotypes peaked at 2 weeks post-radiation.

TCRdb keeps only in-frame clones here, not all; method: immunoSEQ multiplex PCR. The sample lists about 150,000 clones, approximately 86% occurring once. There are 13 residues in the CDR3. Germline V lookup: CDR1 LGHNA, CDR2 YSLEER. V gave up 1 base and J gave up 5 bases; unmatched junction bases: 0. This TCR came from a woman aged 45-65 years with renal cell carcinoma. The specimen was blood, collected from a patient whose treatment included radiotherapy and nephrectomy. The chain recombines TRBV4-3 with TRBJ2-7, with TRBD1 matching 9 bases. CDR3 sequence (DNA): TGCGCCAGCAGCCAAGGGGACAGGGACGAGCAGTACTTC. Translating it yields CASSQGDRDEQYF.